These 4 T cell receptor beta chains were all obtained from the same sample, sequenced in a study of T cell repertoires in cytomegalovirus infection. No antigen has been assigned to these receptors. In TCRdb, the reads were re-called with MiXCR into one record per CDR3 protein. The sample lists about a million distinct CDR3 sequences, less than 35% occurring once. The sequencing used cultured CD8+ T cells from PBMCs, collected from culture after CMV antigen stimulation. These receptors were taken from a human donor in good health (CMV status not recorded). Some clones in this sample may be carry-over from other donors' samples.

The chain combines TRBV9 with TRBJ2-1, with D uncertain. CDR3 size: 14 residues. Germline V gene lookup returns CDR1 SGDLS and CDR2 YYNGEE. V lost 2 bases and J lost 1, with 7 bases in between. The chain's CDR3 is CASSVPDSYNEQFF. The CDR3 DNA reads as TGTGCCAGCAGCGTTCCTGATTCCTACAATGAGCAGTTCTTC.

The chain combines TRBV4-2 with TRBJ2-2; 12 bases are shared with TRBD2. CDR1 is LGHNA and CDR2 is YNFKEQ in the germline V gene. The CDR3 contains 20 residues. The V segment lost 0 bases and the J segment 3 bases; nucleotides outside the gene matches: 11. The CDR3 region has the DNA TGTGCCAGCAGCCAAGAGCTGGTCACTAGCGGGGGGCCCGACACCGGGGAGCTGTTTTTT. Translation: CASSQELVTSGGPDTGELFF.

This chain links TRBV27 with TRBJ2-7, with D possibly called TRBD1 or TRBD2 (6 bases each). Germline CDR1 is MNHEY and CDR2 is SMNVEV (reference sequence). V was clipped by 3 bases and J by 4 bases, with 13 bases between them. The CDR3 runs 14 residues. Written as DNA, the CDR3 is TGTGCCAGCAGTTTCGGCCGGGGGCAATACGAGCAGTACTTC. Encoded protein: CASSFGRGQYEQYF.

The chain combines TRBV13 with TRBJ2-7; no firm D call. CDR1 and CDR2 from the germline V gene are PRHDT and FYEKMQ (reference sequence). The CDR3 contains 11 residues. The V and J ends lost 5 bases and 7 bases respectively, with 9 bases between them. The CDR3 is CASSPRFEQYF. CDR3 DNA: TGTGCCAGCAGCCCGCGGTTTGAGCAGTACTTC.